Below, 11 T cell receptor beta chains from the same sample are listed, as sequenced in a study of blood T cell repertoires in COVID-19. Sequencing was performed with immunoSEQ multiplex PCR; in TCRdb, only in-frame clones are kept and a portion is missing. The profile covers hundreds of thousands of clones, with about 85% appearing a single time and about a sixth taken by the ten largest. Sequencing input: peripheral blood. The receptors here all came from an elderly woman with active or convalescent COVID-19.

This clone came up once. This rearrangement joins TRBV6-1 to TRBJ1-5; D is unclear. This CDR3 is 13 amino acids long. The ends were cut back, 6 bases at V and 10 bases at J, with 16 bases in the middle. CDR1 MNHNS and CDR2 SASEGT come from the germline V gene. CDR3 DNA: TGTGCCAGCAGCCCCCCGTCTGCAGGTCCCCAGCATTTT. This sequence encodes CASSPPSAGPQHF.

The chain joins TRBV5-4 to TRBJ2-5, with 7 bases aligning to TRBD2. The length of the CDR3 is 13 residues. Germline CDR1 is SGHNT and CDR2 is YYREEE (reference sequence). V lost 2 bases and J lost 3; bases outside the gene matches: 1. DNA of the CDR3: TGTGCCAGCAGCTTTCGGGGGGAAGAGACCCAGTACTTC. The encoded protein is CASSFRGEETQYF.

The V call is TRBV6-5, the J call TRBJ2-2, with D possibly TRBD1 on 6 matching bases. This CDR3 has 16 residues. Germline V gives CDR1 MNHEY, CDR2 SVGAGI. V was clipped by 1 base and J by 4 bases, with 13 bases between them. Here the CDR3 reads CASSYWQGRVTGELFF. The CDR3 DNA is TGTGCCAGCAGTTACTGGCAGGGGCGGGTCACCGGGGAGCTGTTTTTT.

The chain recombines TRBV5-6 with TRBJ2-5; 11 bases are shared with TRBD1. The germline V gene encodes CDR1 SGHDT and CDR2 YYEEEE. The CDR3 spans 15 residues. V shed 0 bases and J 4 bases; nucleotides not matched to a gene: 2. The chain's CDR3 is CASSLVGQGGETQYF. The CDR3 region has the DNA TGTGCCAGCAGCTTGGTGGGACAGGGGGGAGAGACCCAGTACTTC.

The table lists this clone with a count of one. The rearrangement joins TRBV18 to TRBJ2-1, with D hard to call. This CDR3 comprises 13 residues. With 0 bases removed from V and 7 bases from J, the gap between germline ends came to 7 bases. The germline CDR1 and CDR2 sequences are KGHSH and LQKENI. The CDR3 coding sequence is TGTGCCAGCTCACCACCATCTAGGAATGAGCAGTTCTTC. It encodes CASSPPSRNEQFF.

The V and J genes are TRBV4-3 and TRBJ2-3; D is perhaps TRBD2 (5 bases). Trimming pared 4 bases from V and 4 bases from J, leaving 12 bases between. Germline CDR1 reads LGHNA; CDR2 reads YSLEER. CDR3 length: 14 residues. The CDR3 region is CASSLTGSADTQYF. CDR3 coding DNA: TGCGCCAGCAGCCTAACGGGGTCCGCAGATACGCAGTATTTT.

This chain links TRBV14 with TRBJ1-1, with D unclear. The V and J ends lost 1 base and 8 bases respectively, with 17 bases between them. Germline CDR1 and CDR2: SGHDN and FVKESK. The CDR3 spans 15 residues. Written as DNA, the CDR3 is TGTGCCAGCAGCCAAGGATTCGGGTTTCGGGAAGAAGCTTTCTTT. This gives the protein CASSQGFGFREEAFF.

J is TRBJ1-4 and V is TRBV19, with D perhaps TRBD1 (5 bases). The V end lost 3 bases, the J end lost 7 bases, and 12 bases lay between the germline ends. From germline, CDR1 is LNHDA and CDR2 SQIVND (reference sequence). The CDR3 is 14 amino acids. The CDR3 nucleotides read TGTGCCAGTAGTATGACAGAGTCGAGTGAAAAACTGTTTTTT. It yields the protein CASSMTESSEKLFF.

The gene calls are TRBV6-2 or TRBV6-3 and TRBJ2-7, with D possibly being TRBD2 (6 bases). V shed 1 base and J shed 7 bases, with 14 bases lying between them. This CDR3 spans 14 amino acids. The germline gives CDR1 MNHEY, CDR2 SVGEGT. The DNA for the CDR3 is TGTGCCAGCAGTTACTATTCTACCCGGGGGGAGCAGTACTTC. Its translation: CASSYYSTRGEQYF.

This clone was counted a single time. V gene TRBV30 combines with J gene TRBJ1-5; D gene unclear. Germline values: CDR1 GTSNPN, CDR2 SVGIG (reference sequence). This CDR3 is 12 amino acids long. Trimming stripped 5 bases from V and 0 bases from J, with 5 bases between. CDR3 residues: CAWGYSNQPQHF. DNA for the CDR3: TGTGCCTGGGGTTATAGCAATCAGCCCCAGCATTTT.

CDR3 protein: CASSIVSGPEAFF. DNA of the CDR3: TGTGCCAGTAGTATAGTGTCAGGGCCTGAAGCTTTCTTT. The chain combines TRBV19 with TRBJ1-1, with D maybe TRBD1 (5 bases). The V and J ends lost 1 base and 6 bases respectively, with 9 bases between them. Germline V gene lookup returns CDR1 LNHDA and CDR2 SQIVND (reference sequence). There are 13 residues in the CDR3.